The 29 T cell receptor beta chains below come from one sample, sequenced in a study of blood T cell repertoires in COVID-19. Repertoires were generated with immunoSEQ multiplex PCR, while TCRdb's copy carries only in-frame clones and drops some. This sample has around 150,000 clones, with 65% to 85% found just once. Source material: PBMCs or T cells enriched from blood (not recorded which). The receptors shown here come from a man in his 70s who had been exposed to COVID-19.

This chain uses TRBV6-5 with TRBJ1-1, with 12 bases matching TRBD1. V lost 6 bases, J lost 5 bases, and 4 bases stayed unmatched. The germline gives CDR1 MNHEY, CDR2 SVGAGI. The CDR3 length is 14 residues. CDR3 DNA sequence: TGTGCCAGCAGCCGGGACAGGGGGCAAACTGAAGCTTTCTTT. Translating gives CASSRDRGQTEAFF.

The chain combines TRBV6-2 or TRBV6-3 with TRBJ2-7; 9 bases agree with TRBD1. Germline-derived CDR1 and CDR2 are MNHEY and SVGEGT. The length of the CDR3 is 15 residues. V lost 5 bases to trimming and J lost 4 bases; unmatched junction nucleotides: 9. This CDR3 reads CASSPAGQGKYEQYF. In nucleotides, the CDR3 is TGTGCCAGCAGTCCCGCAGGACAGGGGAAGTACGAGCAGTACTTC.

The chain joins TRBV5-1 to TRBJ2-1; tentative D call: TRBD2 (5 bases). The CDR3 sequence is 15 residues long. Germline CDR1 is SGHRS and CDR2 is YFSETQ. V was shortened by 0 bases and J by 3 bases, with 10 bases between the two germline ends. CDR3 coding DNA: TGCGCCAGCAGCTTGGCCGGGGTACTCTACAATGAGCAGTTCTTC. Amino acids: CASSLAGVLYNEQFF.

The V and J genes are TRBV4-1 and TRBJ2-1; 10 bases align to TRBD2. The CDR3 length is 16 residues. Germline CDR1 and CDR2: MGHRA and YSYEKL. J was trimmed by 7 bases and V by 3 bases; bases with no gene match: 9. The CDR3 loop is CASSHGLAGEKNEQFF. The CDR3 region has the DNA TGCGCCAGCAGCCACGGGCTAGCGGGAGAAAAAAATGAGCAGTTCTTC.

This chain links TRBV28 with TRBJ1-1; D is perhaps TRBD1 (5 bases). Per germline, CDR1 MDHEN and CDR2 SYDVKM. The CDR3 consists of 14 residues. Trimming cost V 4 bases and J 1 base, with 10 bases left between them. Here the CDR3 reads CASSYLRGNTEAFF. The CDR3 nucleotides read TGTGCCAGCAGTTACCTAAGGGGGAACACTGAAGCTTTCTTT.

The genes are TRBV5-1 and TRBJ2-1, with 13 bases that match TRBD2. The V gene's germline CDR1 is SGHRS and CDR2 YFSETQ. The CDR3 contains 15 residues. V shed 1 base, J shed 6 bases, and the junction held 1 base outside the gene matches. CDR3 nucleotides: TGCGCCAGCAGCTTGCGACTAGCGGGAGGCAATGAGCAGTTCTTC. This encodes CASSLRLAGGNEQFF.

The V call is TRBV27, the J call TRBJ2-3; 7 nucleotides agree with TRBD2. The trim removed 3 bases at V and 2 bases at J, leaving 14 bases unmatched. Germline CDR1 reads MNHEY; CDR2 reads SMNVEV (reference sequence). The CDR3 runs to 18 residues. The CDR3 loop reads CASSFLKQAGAVTDTQYF. The DNA for the CDR3 is TGTGCCAGCAGTTTTCTTAAACAGGCGGGAGCGGTCACAGATACGCAGTATTTT.

This sequence joins TRBV7-9 and TRBJ1-2; D uncertain. This CDR3 spans 12 amino acids. V was shortened by 1 base and J by 7 bases, with 7 bases between the two germline ends. Per the germline V gene, CDR1 is SEHNR and CDR2 is FQNEAQ (reference sequence). The CDR3: CASSLGAGGYTF. CDR3 nucleotides: TGTGCCAGCAGCTTAGGGGCGGGTGGCTACACCTTC.

This chain connects TRBV10-3 to TRBJ2-7; maybe TRBD2 (5 bases). This CDR3 spans 11 amino acids. Germline lookup yields CDR1 ENHRY and CDR2 SYGVKD. The V and J ends lost 8 bases and 4 bases respectively, with 9 bases between them. The CDR3 nucleotides are TGTGCCATCCGGACTGGATACGAGCAGTACTTC. As protein: CAIRTGYEQYF.

This clone was seen only once. The chain uses TRBV6-5 and TRBJ2-7; D might be TRBD2 (7 bases). V was clipped by 3 bases and J by 7 bases, with 16 bases between them. Germline-derived CDR1 and CDR2 are MNHEY and SVGAGI. The CDR3 totals 14 residues. The CDR3 loop is CASSYGGALREQYF. In DNA form, the CDR3 reads TGTGCCAGCAGTTATGGGGGGGCCCTACGGGAGCAGTACTTC.

The CDR3 DNA follows: TGTGCCAGCAGGGGCCAGTCCTACGAGCAGTACTTC. It is translated as CASRGQSYEQYF. The chain has TRBV7-2 and TRBJ2-7, with unresolved D. Trimming left V 6 bases short and J 1 base short, with 7 bases between. Per the germline V gene, CDR1 is SGHTA and CDR2 is FQGNSA. This CDR3 contains 12 residues. The full variable domain, its missing parts supplied by reference TRBV7-2 and TRBJ2-7, is GAGVSQSPSNKVTEKGKDVELRCDPISGHTALYWYRQSLGQGLEFLIYFQGNSAPDKSGLPSDRFSAERTGGSVSTLTIQRTQQEDSAVYLCASRGQSYEQYFGPGTRLTVT.

This clone was counted once. V usage is TRBV3-1 (or the pseudogene TRBV3-2) and J usage is TRBJ2-5; 12 bases are shared with TRBD2. The CDR3 extends over 15 amino acids. V dropped 6 bases and J dropped 2; count of bases not matched to a gene: 4. CDR1 is LGHDT, CDR2 YNNKEL, per germline (reference sequence). CDR3 sequence (DNA): TGTGCCAGCAGTCTGACTAGCGGGGGTCAAGAGACCCAGTACTTC. Its protein is CASSLTSGGQETQYF.

The chain joins TRBV28 to TRBJ2-1; 14 bases are a match to TRBD2. CDR1 is MDHEN and CDR2 is SYDVKM in the germline V gene. V lost 5 bases and J lost 10; bases outside the gene matches: 7. This CDR3 region has 15 residues. The CDR3 DNA reads as TGTGCCAGCAGTCGAGGGACTAGCGGGAGAGACGAGCAGTTCTTC. It yields the protein CASSRGTSGRDEQFF.

The chain joins TRBV6-5 to TRBJ1-1; 9 bases fit TRBD1. The ends lost 5 bases at V and 5 bases at J; junction bases unmatched: 6. Germline CDR1 and CDR2: MNHEY and SVGAGI. The CDR3 length is 14 residues. CDR3 DNA: TGTGCCAGCAGTCTGGGACAGGGTAAAACTGAAGCTTTCTTT. Translated, it gives CASSLGQGKTEAFF.

This clone was recorded once. The chain couples TRBV28 to TRBJ2-7; no clear D gene. This CDR3 contains 12 residues. Germline values: CDR1 MDHEN, CDR2 SYDVKM. V lost 8 bases and J 6 bases, leaving 14 bases between the germline ends. CDR3 sequence reads: CASQPPSGEQYF. DNA for the CDR3: TGTGCCAGCCAGCCCCCTTCGGGCGAGCAGTACTTC.

The J gene is TRBJ2-7, the V gene TRBV19, with 12 bases lining up with TRBD2. With 9 bases clipped from V and 10 bases from J, the junction kept 10 bases outside the gene matches. Germline values: CDR1 LNHDA, CDR2 SQIVND (reference sequence). This CDR3 is 13 amino acids long. DNA of the CDR3: TGTGCCAGCGCCGGACTAGCGGGAATGGGACAGTACTTC. Amino acids: CASAGLAGMGQYF.

This chain joins TRBV12-3 or TRBV12-4 and TRBJ1-5; 7 bases line up with TRBD1. Trimming removed 1 base from V and 10 bases from J; junction bases left unmatched: 4. This CDR3 has 13 residues. In DNA form, the CDR3 reads TGTGCCAGCAGTTTAGGGGACAGCCAACCCCAGCATTTT. It is translated as CASSLGDSQPQHF.

The CDR3 DNA is TGTGCCAGTAGTTCCGACCTCGGGGTACAAGAGACCCAGTACTTC. Its protein is CASSSDLGVQETQYF. This rearrangement joins TRBV19 to TRBJ2-5, with TRBD2 as a possible D gene (5 bases). This CDR3 comprises 15 residues. Germline lookup yields CDR1 LNHDA and CDR2 SQIVND (reference sequence). The ends were cut back, 5 bases at V and 2 bases at J, with 15 bases in the middle.

This rearrangement joins TRBV24-1 to TRBJ2-5, with D perhaps matching TRBD2 (7 bases). The CDR3 is made up of 15 amino acids. Germline CDR1 and CDR2: KGHDR and SFDVKD. The V gene lost 5 bases and the J gene lost 5 bases, with 17 bases spanning the gap. This CDR3 is CATSVPTRGGETQYF. DNA of the CDR3: TGTGCCACCAGTGTCCCGACAAGGGGGGGGGAGACCCAGTACTTC.

The rearrangement uses TRBV7-9 and TRBJ2-2, with a weak D call TRBD1 (5 bases). The CDR3 runs 16 residues. CDR1 SEHNR and CDR2 FQNEAQ come from the germline V gene (reference sequence). V was trimmed by 5 bases and J by 3 bases, leaving 16 bases between them. CDR3 in amino acids: CASSPKGVQHTGELFF. The CDR3 region has the DNA TGTGCCAGCAGCCCCAAAGGGGTTCAGCACACCGGGGAGCTGTTTTTT.

The rearrangement uses TRBV7-8 and TRBJ2-3; D not certain. Trimming shortened V by 2 bases and J by 0 bases, and 9 bases separated the two germline ends. Per the germline V gene, CDR1 is SGHVS and CDR2 is FQNEAQ. The CDR3 covers 15 residues. The CDR3 nucleotides are TGTGCCAGCAGCTTAATTTCCTCGAGCACAGATACGCAGTATTTT. It translates to CASSLISSSTDTQYF.

As regards this clone: Lacking the conserved final phenylalanine or tryptophan, this CDR3 likely reflects a read error. It is unclear where the CDR3 begins or ends on the DNA, so no DNA is shown, and the CDR3 is as TCRdb lists it. V usage is TRBV28 and J usage is TRBJ2-7; TRBD2, the table's D call, was not compared with the DNA. The CDR3 length equals 12 residues, ends included. Germline CDR1 is MDHEN and CDR2 is SYDVKM. The CDR3 region is CASSILAGHRLY.

This chain links TRBV4-3 with TRBJ1-1; 8 nucleotides agree with TRBD1. J lost 4 bases, V lost 4 bases, and 5 bases had no gene match. Germline V gene lookup returns CDR1 LGHNA and CDR2 YSLEER. The CDR3 runs to 14 residues. The CDR3 reads CASSPQGAITEAFF. CDR3 DNA sequence: TGCGCCAGCAGCCCCCAGGGGGCGATCACTGAAGCTTTCTTT.

This clone has a handful of counts. The chain combines TRBV4-3 with TRBJ1-5, with D maybe TRBD1 (6 bases). V was trimmed by 0 bases and J by 7 bases, leaving 13 bases between them. The CDR3 runs to 15 residues. Germline V CDR1 and CDR2: LGHNA, YSLEER. The CDR3 here is CASSQDQGRGQPQHF. The CDR3 region has the DNA TGCGCCAGCAGCCAAGATCAAGGCAGGGGCCAGCCCCAGCATTTT.

This rearrangement joins TRBV4-2 to TRBJ1-2, with D perhaps TRBD1 (6 bases). V lost 3 bases and J 2 bases, leaving 10 bases between the germline ends. The CDR3 is made up of 14 amino acids. Germline V lookup: CDR1 LGHNA, CDR2 YNFKEQ. CDR3 amino acids: CASSQYTGNYGYTF. The CDR3 DNA sequence: TGTGCCAGCAGCCAGTATACAGGGAACTATGGCTACACCTTC.

The chain links TRBV6-5 to TRBJ1-5; 8 bases are a match to TRBD1. The germline CDR1 and CDR2 sequences are MNHEY and SVGAGI. Trimming removed 2 bases from V and 4 bases from J; junction bases left unmatched: 4. This CDR3 contains 15 residues. The CDR3 DNA is TGTGCCAGCAGTTACGCCGGACAGGGTAATCAGCCCCAGCATTTT. Its protein is CASSYAGQGNQPQHF.

The chain couples TRBV4-3 to TRBJ1-6; TRBD1 agrees at 7 bases. V shed 4 bases, J shed 7 bases, and the junction held 7 bases outside the gene matches. Germline-derived CDR1 and CDR2 are LGHNA and YSLEER. This CDR3 contains 15 residues. The CDR3 protein is CASSPGQAVNSPLHF. The CDR3, as DNA: TGCGCCAGCAGCCCAGGACAGGCCGTAAATTCACCCCTCCACTTT.

The V call is TRBV6-5, the J call TRBJ2-3; D might be TRBD2 (5 bases). Per the germline V gene, CDR1 is MNHEY and CDR2 is SVGAGI. CDR3 length: 14 residues. V shed 6 bases and J shed 0 bases, with 10 bases lying between them. The CDR3 sequence: CASRWTLSTDTQYF. The CDR3, as DNA: TGTGCCAGCAGGTGGACTCTCAGCACAGATACGCAGTATTTT.

The CDR3, as DNA: TGTGCCAGCAGAGATAGCGGAGCTTCCTACGAGCAGTACTTC. This gives the protein CASRDSGASYEQYF. The chain joins TRBV6-5 to TRBJ2-7, with TRBD2 as a possible D gene (6 bases). The ends were cut back, 6 bases at V and 1 base at J, with 13 bases in the middle. This CDR3 region has 14 residues. CDR1 is MNHEY and CDR2 is SVGAGI in the germline V gene.